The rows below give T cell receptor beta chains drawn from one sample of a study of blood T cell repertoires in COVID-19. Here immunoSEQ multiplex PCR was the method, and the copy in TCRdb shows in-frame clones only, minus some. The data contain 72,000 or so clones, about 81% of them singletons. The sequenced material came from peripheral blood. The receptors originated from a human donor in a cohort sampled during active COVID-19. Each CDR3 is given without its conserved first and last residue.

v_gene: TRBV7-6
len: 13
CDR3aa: ASSLGTTGAEKLF

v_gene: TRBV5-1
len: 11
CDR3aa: ASSLAQGDGYT

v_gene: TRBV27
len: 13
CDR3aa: ASSLYASGIYEQY

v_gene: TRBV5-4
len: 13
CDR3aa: ASSFAVAGRETQY

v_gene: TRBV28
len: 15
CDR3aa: ASSFPQAGGRTYEQY

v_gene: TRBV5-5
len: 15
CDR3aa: ASSPKLAGQGGSPLH

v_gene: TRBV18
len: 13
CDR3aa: ASSSNRGFAGEQY

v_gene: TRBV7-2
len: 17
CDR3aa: ASSLALLYGRASTDTQY

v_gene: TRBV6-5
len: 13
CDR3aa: ASRGPGQGRTEAF

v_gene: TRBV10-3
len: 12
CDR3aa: AISEDGTGYGYT

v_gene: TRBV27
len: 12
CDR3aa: ASMRGLGNSPLH

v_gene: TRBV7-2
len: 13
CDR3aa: ASSEGQGGTYEQY

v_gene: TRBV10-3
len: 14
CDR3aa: AISESGLQGEQPQH

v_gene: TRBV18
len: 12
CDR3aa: ASSPPTGGYEQY

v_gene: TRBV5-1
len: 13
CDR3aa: ASSVGQGAGETQY

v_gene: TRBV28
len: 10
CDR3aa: ASSSSPPEAF

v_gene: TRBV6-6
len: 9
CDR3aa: ASSSGTEQY

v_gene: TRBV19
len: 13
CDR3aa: ASSTYLRSNQPQH

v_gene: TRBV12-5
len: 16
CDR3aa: ASDRIFYSPGQIYGYT

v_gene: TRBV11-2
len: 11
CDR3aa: ASSLTVNTEAF

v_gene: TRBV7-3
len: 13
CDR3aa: ASSLTPGGGNEQF

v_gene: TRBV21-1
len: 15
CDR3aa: ASSTPQRVLGDNEQF

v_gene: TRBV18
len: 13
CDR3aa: ASSPQGASGNTIY

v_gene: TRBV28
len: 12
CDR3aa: ASSPGAVGNTIY

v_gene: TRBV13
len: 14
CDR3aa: ASSLAAGGPQNEQF

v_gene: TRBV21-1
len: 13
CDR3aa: ASSKSATQTNEQF

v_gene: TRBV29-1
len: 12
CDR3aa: TIAGGQGTDTQY

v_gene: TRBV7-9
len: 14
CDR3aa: ASSPARGQGTDGYT

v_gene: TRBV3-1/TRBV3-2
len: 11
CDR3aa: ASSQVGNRPQH

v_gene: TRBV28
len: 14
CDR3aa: ASSTYWTSEYNEQF

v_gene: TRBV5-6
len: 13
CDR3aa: ASSLLDRGAYEQY

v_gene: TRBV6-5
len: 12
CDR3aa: ASSSLSGANVLT

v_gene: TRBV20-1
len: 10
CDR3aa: SASLITGIQY

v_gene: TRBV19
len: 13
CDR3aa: ASSIGQGTYNEQF

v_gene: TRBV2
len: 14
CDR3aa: ASSEAYPGLSYEQY

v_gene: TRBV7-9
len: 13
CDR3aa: ASSPRTGYTYGYT

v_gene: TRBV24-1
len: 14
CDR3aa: ATSPRGTSGSETQY

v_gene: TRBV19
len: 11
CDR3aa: AQGVGQNTEAF

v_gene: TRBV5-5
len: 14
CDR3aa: ASTALLAGGWNEQY

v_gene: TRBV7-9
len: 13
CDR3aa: ASSKGQLDTDTQY

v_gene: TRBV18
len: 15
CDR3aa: ASSSNGERGEVNEQF

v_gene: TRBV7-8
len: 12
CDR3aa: ASSWGVLNEKLF

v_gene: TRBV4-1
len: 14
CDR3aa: ASSQGSRALNSPLH

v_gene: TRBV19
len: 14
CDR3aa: ASSMWAQGAGETQY

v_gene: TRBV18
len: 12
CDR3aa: ASSRGTGGETQY

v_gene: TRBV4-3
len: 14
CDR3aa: ASREGVGSSYNEQF

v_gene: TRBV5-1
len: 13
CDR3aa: ASSLGPGSSYEQY

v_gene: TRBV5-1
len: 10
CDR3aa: ASSATDTEAF

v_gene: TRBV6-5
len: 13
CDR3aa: ASSYRGRGDEKLF

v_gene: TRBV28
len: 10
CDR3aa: ASSSIPYEQY

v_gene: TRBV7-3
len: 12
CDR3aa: ASSLAGGTGELF

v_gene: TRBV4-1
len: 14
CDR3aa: ASSQERRLAGETQY

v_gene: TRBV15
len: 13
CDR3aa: ATSTFSGAYNEQF

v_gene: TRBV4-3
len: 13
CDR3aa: ASSQGEYGTDTQY

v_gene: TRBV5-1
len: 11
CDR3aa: ASSTGLNQPQH